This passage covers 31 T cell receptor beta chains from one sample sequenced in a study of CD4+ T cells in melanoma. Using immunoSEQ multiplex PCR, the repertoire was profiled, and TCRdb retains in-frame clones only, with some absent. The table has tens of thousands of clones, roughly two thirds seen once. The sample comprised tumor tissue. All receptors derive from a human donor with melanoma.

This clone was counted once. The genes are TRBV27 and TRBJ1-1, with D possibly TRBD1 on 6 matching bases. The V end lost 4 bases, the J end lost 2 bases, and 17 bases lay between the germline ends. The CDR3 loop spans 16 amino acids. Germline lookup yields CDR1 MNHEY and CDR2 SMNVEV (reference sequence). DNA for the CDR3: TGTGCCAGCAGTTCCCCCACGGACAGCCGCAACACTGAAGCTTTCTTT. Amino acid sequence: CASSSPTDSRNTEAFF.

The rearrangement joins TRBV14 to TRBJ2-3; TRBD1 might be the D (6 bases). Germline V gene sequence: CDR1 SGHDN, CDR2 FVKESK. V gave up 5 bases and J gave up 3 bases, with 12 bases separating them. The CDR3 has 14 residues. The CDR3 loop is CASSGGRWTDTQYF. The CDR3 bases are TGTGCCAGCAGCGGGGGCAGGTGGACAGATACGCAGTATTTT.

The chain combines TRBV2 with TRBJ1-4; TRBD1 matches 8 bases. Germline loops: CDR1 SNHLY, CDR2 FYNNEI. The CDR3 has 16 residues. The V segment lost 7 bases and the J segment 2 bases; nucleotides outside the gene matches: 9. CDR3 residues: CASKQGALATNEKLFF. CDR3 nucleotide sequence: TGTGCCAGCAAGCAGGGGGCGCTTGCTACTAATGAAAAACTGTTTTTT.

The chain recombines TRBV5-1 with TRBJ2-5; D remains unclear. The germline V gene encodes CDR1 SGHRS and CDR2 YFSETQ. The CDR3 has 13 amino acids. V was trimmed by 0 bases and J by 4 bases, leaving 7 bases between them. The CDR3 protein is CASSLAGRETQYF. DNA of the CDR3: TGCGCCAGCAGCTTGGCGGGCAGAGAGACCCAGTACTTC.

The CDR3 region is CASSLLTTGMLTEAFF. As DNA, the CDR3 is TGTGCCAGCAGTTTGCTAACAACAGGGATGTTAACTGAAGCTTTCTTT. V gene TRBV27 combines with J gene TRBJ1-1; D perhaps matches TRBD1 (6 bases). This CDR3 has 16 amino acids. The V end was cut by 3 bases, the J end by 5 bases, with 19 bases between. Germline-derived CDR1 and CDR2 are MNHEY and SMNVEV (reference sequence).

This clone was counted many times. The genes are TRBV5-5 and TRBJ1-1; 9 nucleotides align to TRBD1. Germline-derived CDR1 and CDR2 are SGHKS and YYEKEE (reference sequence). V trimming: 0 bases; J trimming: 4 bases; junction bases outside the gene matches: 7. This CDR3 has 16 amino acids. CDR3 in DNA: TGTGCCAGCAGCTTGGGTCGGGACAGGGCTGGCACTGAAGCTTTCTTT. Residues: CASSLGRDRAGTEAFF.

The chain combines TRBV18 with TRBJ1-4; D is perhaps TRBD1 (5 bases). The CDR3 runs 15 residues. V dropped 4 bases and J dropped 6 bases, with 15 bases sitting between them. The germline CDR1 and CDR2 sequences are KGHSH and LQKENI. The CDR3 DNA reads TGTGCCAGCTCACTCACCCCCCCGGGGGATGAAAAACTGTTTTTT. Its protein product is CASSLTPPGDEKLFF.

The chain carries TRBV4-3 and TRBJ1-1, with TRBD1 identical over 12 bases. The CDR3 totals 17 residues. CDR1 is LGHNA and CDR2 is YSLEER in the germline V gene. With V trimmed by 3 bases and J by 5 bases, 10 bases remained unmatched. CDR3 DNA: TGCGCCAGCAGCCAGGGAACTGGGGACAGGGGGCAGACTGAAGCTTTCTTT. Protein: CASSQGTGDRGQTEAFF.

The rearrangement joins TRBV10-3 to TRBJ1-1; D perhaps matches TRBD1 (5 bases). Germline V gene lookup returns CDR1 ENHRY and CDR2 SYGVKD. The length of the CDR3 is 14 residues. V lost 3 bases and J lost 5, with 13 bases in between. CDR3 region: CAISESQGRTEAFF. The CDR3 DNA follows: TGTGCCATCAGTGAATCGCAGGGAAGGACTGAAGCTTTCTTT.

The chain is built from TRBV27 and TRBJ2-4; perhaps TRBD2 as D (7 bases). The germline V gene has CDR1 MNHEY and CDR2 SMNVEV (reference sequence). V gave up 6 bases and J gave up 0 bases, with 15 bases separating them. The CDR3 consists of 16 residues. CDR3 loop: CASSYKGGGAKNIQYF. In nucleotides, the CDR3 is TGTGCCAGCAGCTACAAGGGGGGGGGAGCCAAAAACATTCAGTACTTC.

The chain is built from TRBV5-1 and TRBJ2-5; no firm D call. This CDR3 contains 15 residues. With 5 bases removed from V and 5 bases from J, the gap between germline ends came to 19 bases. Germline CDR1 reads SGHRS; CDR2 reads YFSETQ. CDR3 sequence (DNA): TGCGCCAGCAGACCCGACCCCAGTTCATTGGAGACCCAGTACTTC. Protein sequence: CASRPDPSSLETQYF.

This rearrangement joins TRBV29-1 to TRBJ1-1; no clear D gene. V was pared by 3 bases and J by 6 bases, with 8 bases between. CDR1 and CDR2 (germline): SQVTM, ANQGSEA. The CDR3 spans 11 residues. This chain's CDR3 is CSVDRQAEAFF. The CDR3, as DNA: TGCAGCGTTGATAGGCAGGCTGAAGCTTTCTTT. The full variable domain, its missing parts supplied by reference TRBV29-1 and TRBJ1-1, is SAVISQKPSRDICQRGTSLTIQCQVDSQVTMMFWYRQQPGQSLTLIATANQGSEATYESGFVIDKFPISRPNLTFSTLTVSNMSPEDSSIYLCSVDRQAEAFFGQGTRLTVV.

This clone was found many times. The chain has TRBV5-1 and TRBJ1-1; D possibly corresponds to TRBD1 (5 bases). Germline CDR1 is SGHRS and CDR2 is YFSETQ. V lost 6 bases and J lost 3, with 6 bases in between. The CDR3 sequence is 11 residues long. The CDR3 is CASMTDTEAFF. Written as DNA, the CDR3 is TGCGCCAGCATGACAGACACTGAAGCTTTCTTT.

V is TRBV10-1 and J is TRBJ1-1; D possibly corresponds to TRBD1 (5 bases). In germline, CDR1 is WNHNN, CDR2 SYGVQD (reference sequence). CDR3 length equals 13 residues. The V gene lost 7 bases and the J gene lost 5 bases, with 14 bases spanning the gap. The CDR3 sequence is CASKEGLGTEAFF. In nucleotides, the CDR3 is TGCGCCAGCAAAGAGGGGCTAGGAACTGAAGCTTTCTTT.

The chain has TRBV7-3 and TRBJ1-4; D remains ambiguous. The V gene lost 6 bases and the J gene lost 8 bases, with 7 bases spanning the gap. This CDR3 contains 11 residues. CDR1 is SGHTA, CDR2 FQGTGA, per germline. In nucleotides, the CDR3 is TGTGCCAGCAGTTCCGGGGAAAAACTGTTTTTT. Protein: CASSSGEKLFF.

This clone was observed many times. CDR3 nucleotides: TGTGCCAGCAGCTCCCCGGACTCGCCCCTTGAAGCTTTCTTT. Translating it yields CASSSPDSPLEAFF. J is TRBJ1-1 and V is TRBV11-3; no definite D call. Per the germline V gene, CDR1 is SGHNT and CDR2 is YENEEA. The CDR3 contains 14 residues. V dropped 4 bases and J dropped 7 bases, with 16 bases sitting between them.

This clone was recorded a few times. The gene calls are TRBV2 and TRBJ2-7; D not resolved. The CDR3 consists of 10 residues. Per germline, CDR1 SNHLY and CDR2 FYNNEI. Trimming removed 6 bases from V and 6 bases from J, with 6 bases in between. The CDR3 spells CASRGAEQYF. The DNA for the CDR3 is TGTGCCAGCAGGGGCGCCGAGCAGTACTTC. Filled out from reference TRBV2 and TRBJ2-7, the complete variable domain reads EPEVTQTPSHQVTQMGQEVILRCVPISNHLYFYWYRQILGQKVEFLVSFYNNEISEKSEIFDDQFSVERPDGSNFTLKIRSTKLEDSAMYFCASRGAEQYFGPGTRLTVT.

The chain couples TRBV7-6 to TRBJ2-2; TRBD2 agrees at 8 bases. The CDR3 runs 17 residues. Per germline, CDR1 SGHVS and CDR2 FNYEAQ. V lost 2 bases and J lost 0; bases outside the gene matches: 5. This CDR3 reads CASSLQFGGANTGELFF. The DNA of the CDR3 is TGTGCCAGCAGCTTACAATTCGGGGGGGCGAACACCGGGGAGCTGTTTTTT.

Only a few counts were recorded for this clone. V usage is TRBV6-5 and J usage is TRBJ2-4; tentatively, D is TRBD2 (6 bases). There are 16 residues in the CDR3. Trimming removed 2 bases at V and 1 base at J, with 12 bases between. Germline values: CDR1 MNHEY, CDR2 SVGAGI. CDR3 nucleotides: TGTGCCAGCAGTTACCGGGCGGCGGGGGCCAAAAACATTCAGTACTTC. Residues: CASSYRAAGAKNIQYF.

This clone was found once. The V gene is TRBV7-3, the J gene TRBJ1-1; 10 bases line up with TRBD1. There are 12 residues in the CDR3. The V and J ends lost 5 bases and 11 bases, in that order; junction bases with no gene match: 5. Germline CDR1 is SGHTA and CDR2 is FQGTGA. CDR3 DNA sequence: TGTGCCAGCAGCAGGACAGGGGGGAGCGCTTTCTTT. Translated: CASSRTGGSAFF.

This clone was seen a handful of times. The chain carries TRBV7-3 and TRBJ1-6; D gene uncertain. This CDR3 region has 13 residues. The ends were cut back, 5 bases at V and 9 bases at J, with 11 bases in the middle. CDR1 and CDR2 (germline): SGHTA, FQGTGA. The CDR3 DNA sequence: TGTGCCAGCAGCCCAGACGGTCGTTCACCCCTCCACTTT. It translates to CASSPDGRSPLHF.

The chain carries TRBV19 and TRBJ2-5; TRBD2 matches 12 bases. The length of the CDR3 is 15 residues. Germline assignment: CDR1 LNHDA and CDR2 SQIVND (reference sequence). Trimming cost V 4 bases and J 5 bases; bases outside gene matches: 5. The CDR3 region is CASSTSGGAWETQYF. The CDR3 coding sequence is TGTGCCAGTAGTACTAGCGGGGGGGCGTGGGAGACCCAGTACTTC. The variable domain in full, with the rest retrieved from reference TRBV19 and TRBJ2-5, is DGGITQSPKYLFRKEGQNVTLSCEQNLNHDAMYWYRQDPGQGLRLIYYSQIVNDFQKGDIAEGYSVSREKKESFPLTVTSAQKNPTAFYLCASSTSGGAWETQYFGPGTRLLVL.

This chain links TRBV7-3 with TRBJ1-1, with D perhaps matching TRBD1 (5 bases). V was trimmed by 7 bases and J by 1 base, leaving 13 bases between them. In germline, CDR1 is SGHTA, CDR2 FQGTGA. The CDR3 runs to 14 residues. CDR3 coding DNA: TGTGCCAGCAAACGGACCGGGGCGAACACTGAAGCTTTCTTT. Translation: CASKRTGANTEAFF.

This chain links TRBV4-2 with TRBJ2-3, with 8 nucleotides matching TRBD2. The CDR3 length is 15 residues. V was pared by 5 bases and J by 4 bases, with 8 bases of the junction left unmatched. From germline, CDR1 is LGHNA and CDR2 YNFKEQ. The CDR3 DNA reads TGTGCCAGCAGCAAGTGGTCACTAGCGGCAGATACGCAGTATTTT. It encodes CASSKWSLAADTQYF.

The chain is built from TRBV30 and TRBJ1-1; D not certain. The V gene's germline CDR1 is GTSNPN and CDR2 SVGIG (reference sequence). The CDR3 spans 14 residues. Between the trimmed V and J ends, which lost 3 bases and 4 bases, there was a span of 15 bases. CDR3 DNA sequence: TGTGCCTGGAGACTCAGGAGTAGAGGCACTGAAGCTTTCTTT. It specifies CAWRLRSRGTEAFF.

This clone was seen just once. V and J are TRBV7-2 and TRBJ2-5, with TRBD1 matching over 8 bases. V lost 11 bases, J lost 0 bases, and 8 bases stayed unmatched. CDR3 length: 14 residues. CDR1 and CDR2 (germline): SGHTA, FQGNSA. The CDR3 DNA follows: TGTGCCCGAATGGGACAGGAGAACCAAGAGACCCAGTACTTC. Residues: CARMGQENQETQYF.

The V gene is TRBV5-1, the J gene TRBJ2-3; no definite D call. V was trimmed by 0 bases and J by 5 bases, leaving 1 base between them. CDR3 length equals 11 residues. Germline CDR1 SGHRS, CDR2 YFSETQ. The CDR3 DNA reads TGCGCCAGCAGCTTGGAAGATACGCAGTATTTT. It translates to CASSLEDTQYF.

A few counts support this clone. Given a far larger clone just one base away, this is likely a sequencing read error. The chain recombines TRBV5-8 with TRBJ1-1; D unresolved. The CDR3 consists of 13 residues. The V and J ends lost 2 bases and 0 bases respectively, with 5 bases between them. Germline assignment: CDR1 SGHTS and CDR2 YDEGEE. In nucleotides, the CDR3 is TGTGCCAGCAGCTTAACAGTGAACACTGAAGCTTTCTTT. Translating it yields CASSLTVNTEAFF.

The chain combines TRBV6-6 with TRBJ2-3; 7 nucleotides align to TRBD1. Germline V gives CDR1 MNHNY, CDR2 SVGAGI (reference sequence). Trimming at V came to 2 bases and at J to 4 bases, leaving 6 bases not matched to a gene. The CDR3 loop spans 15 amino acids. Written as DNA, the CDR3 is TGTGCCAGCAGTTACCCGGACAGGCAGGCAGATACGCAGTATTTT. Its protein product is CASSYPDRQADTQYF.

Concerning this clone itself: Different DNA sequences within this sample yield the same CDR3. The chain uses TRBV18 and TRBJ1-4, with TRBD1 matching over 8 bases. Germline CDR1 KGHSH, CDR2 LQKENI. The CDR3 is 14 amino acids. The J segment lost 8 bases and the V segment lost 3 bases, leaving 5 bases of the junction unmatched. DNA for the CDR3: TGTGCCAGCTCACCTGGACAGGGAGACGAAAAACTGTTTTTT. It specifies CASSPGQGDEKLFF.

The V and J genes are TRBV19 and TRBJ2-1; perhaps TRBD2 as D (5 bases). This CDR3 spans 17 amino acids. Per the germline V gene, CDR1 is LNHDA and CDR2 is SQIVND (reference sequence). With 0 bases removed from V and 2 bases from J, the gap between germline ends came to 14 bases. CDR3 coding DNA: TGTGCCAGTAGTATAGACCGGACTCCTAACGCCTACAATGAGCAGTTCTTC. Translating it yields CASSIDRTPNAYNEQFF.